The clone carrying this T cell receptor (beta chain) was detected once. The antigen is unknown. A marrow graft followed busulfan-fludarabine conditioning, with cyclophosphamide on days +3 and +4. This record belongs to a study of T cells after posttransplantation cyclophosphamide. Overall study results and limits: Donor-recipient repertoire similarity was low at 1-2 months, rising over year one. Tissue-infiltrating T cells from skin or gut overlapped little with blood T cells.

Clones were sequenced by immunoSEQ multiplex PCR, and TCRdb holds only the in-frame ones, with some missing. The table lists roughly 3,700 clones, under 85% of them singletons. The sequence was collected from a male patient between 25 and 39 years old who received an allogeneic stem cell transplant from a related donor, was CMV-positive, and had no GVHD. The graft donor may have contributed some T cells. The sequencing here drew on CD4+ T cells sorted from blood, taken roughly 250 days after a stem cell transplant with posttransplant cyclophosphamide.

The CDR3 spells CASSGLAGAGGGELFF. The CDR3 nucleotides read TGCGCCAGCAGCGGACTAGCGGGGGCCGGGGGCGGGGAGCTGTTTTTT. This chain uses TRBV5-1 with TRBJ2-2, with 13 positions matching TRBD2. The CDR3 contains 16 residues. Germline assignment: CDR1 SGHRS and CDR2 YFSETQ. J lost 7 bases, V lost 4 bases, and 7 bases had no gene match. The variable domain in full, with the rest retrieved from reference TRBV5-1 and TRBJ2-2, is KAGVTQTPRYLIKTRGQQVTLSCSPISGHRSVSWYQQTPGQGLQFLFEYFSETQRNKGNFPGRFSGRQFSNSRSEMNVSTLELGDSALYLCASSGLAGAGGGELFFGEGSRLTVL.